The 25 T cell receptor beta chains below were found in one sample sequenced in a study of blood T cell repertoires in COVID-19. Clones were read by immunoSEQ multiplex PCR, and TCRdb kept only the in-frame ones, dropping some. The data contain hundreds of thousands of clones, about 88% of them seen just once; the ten biggest clones take up less than 3%. The material sequenced was PBMCs or T cells enriched from blood (not recorded which). The receptors here all came from a woman between 50 and 59 years old who had recovered from COVID-19.

This sequence joins TRBV18 and TRBJ1-5; 9 bases are shared with TRBD1. CDR1 and CDR2 (germline): KGHSH, LQKENI. The CDR3 length is 15 residues. The J segment lost 4 bases and the V segment lost 6 bases, leaving 7 bases of the junction unmatched. The CDR3 protein is CASSQTGTGNQPQHF. As DNA, the CDR3 is TGTGCCAGCTCGCAAACCGGGACAGGGAATCAGCCCCAGCATTTT.

J is TRBJ2-3 and V is TRBV24-1; the D is unclear. Germline CDR1 KGHDR, CDR2 SFDVKD. This CDR3 is 13 amino acids long. V was trimmed by 3 bases and J by 2 bases, leaving 5 bases between them. In nucleotides, the CDR3 is TGTGCCACCAGTGATGACTTCACAGATACGCAGTATTTT. Amino acids: CATSDDFTDTQYF.

The chain is built from TRBV30 and TRBJ2-3; perhaps TRBD2 as D (5 bases). The CDR3 is made up of 14 amino acids. Trimming removed 1 base at V and 3 bases at J, with 11 bases between. Per the germline V gene, CDR1 is GTSNPN and CDR2 is SVGIG (reference sequence). CDR3 bases: TGTGCCTGGAGTGGGGTAGCGAGAACAGATACGCAGTATTTT. This codes for CAWSGVARTDTQYF.

The V gene is TRBV18, the J gene TRBJ2-7, with TRBD2 identical over 8 bases. CDR3 size: 14 residues. Germline-derived CDR1 and CDR2 are KGHSH and LQKENI. J lost 2 bases, V lost 6 bases, and 6 bases had no gene match. The CDR3 nucleotides are TGTGCCAGCTCGCCGGGAGGGTTTACCTACGAGCAGTACTTC. Its protein product is CASSPGGFTYEQYF.

The chain combines TRBV7-3 with TRBJ2-1; 9 nucleotides agree with TRBD1. The V and J ends lost 4 bases and 5 bases, in that order; junction bases with no gene match: 9. Germline CDR1 reads SGHTA; CDR2 reads FQGTGA. The CDR3 spans 16 residues. The CDR3 reads CASSSRDRVTNNEQFF. The CDR3 DNA reads TGTGCCAGCAGCTCCCGGGACAGGGTCACAAACAATGAGCAGTTCTTC.

The chain uses TRBV18 and TRBJ1-2; 7 bases fit TRBD1. CDR3 length: 14 amino acids. Germline CDR1 and CDR2: KGHSH and LQKENI. V was pared by 5 bases and J by 3 bases, with 6 bases of the junction left unmatched. The CDR3 protein is CASSVQGMYYGYTF. The CDR3 nucleotides are TGTGCCAGCTCAGTACAGGGGATGTACTATGGCTACACCTTC.

The chain couples TRBV19 to TRBJ2-2, with 11 bases aligning to TRBD2. The V segment lost 5 bases and the J segment 2 bases; nucleotides outside the gene matches: 4. Per the germline V gene, CDR1 is LNHDA and CDR2 is SQIVND (reference sequence). The CDR3 totals 16 residues. Here the CDR3 reads CASSDGLAGNTGELFF. CDR3 DNA: TGTGCCAGTAGTGACGGACTAGCGGGTAACACCGGGGAGCTGTTTTTT.

The chain is built from TRBV5-1 and TRBJ1-2, with 11 bases matching TRBD1. Germline values: CDR1 SGHRS, CDR2 YFSETQ. V dropped 4 bases and J dropped 6; count of bases not matched to a gene: 8. CDR3 length equals 15 residues. CDR3 DNA: TGCGCCAGCAGCAGTGGGACAGGGGGTCTCAATGGCTACACCTTC. Amino acids: CASSSGTGGLNGYTF. The full variable domain, rest sourced from reference TRBV5-1 and TRBJ1-2, is KAGVTQTPRYLIKTRGQQVTLSCSPISGHRSVSWYQQTPGQGLQFLFEYFSETQRNKGNFPGRFSGRQFSNSRSEMNVSTLELGDSALYLCASSSGTGGLNGYTFGSGTRLTVV.

This clone was seen a few times. The V gene is TRBV7-2, the J gene TRBJ2-7; perhaps TRBD2 as D (5 bases). Looked up from germline, CDR1 is SGHTA and CDR2 is FQGNSA. The CDR3 spans 14 residues. Trimming took 3 bases from V and 0 from J, leaving 9 bases between them. CDR3 nucleotide sequence: TGTGCCAGCAGCTTGTCGGGATTCTCCTACGAGCAGTACTTC. This encodes CASSLSGFSYEQYF. Variable domain in full (rest from reference TRBV7-2 and TRBJ2-7): GAGVSQSPSNKVTEKGKDVELRCDPISGHTALYWYRQSLGQGLEFLIYFQGNSAPDKSGLPSDRFSAERTGGSVSTLTIQRTQQEDSAVYLCASSLSGFSYEQYFGPGTRLTVT.

The chain is built from TRBV5-4 and TRBJ2-3; the match to TRBD2 covers 7 bases. In germline, CDR1 is SGHNT, CDR2 YYREEE (reference sequence). With 1 base clipped from V and 0 bases from J, the junction kept 5 bases outside the gene matches. CDR3 length: 16 amino acids. CDR3 bases: TGTGCCAGCAGCTTGTGGGACTACAGAAGCACAGATACGCAGTATTTT. Protein product: CASSLWDYRSTDTQYF.

The chain combines TRBV6-5 with TRBJ1-1; 7 bases map to TRBD1. Trimming took 1 base from V and 1 from J; bases not matched to a gene: 3. CDR1 and CDR2 from the germline V gene are MNHEY and SVGAGI. This CDR3 is 15 amino acids long. DNA for the CDR3: TGTGCCAGCAGTTACTGGACAGGAAGGAACACTGAAGCTTTCTTT. Amino acids: CASSYWTGRNTEAFF.

J is TRBJ2-2 and V is TRBV18; D is perhaps TRBD1 (6 bases). V was trimmed by 0 bases and J by 1 base, leaving 9 bases between them. In germline, CDR1 is KGHSH, CDR2 LQKENI. The CDR3 is made up of 16 amino acids. The CDR3 loop is CASSPPGTMNTGELFF. In DNA form, the CDR3 reads TGTGCCAGCTCACCACCCGGGACAATGAACACCGGGGAGCTGTTTTTT.

The chain employs TRBV6-5 and TRBJ1-6; 9 positions agree with TRBD1. Unmatched junction bases numbered 5, after V lost 0 bases and J lost 8 bases. CDR1 and CDR2 from the germline V gene are MNHEY and SVGAGI. The length of the CDR3 is 16 residues. The DNA for the CDR3 is TGTGCCAGCAGTTACTCTAGGGACAGGGAAGATTCACCCCTCCACTTT. Translating gives CASSYSRDREDSPLHF.

The rearrangement uses TRBV29-1 and TRBJ2-7; TRBD1 is a possible D gene (5 bases). V lost 7 bases and J 2 bases, leaving 12 bases between the germline ends. The CDR3 is 12 residues long. The germline CDR1 and CDR2 sequences are SQVTM and ANQGSEA. In nucleotides, the CDR3 is TGCAGCGGACTGACAGCAACCTACGAGCAGTACTTC. Its translation is CSGLTATYEQYF.

This rearrangement joins TRBV18 to TRBJ1-4, with D possibly being TRBD1 (5 bases). Trimming left V 3 bases short and J 0 bases short, with 11 bases between. The CDR3 has 16 amino acids. Germline lookup yields CDR1 KGHSH and CDR2 LQKENI. Here the CDR3 DNA reads TGTGCCAGCTCACCGGGGACGGGAGCAACTAATGAAAAACTGTTTTTT. It codes for CASSPGTGATNEKLFF.

The chain links TRBV5-3 to TRBJ2-3, with 12 bases identical to TRBD2. TRBV5-3 is noted as an ORF with a role that remains uncertain. V gave up 1 base and J gave up 4 bases; unmatched junction bases: 7. This CDR3 has 17 residues. The CDR3 bases are TGTGCCAGAAGCTTGCTAGCGGGAGGGCCGAGCCCAGATACGCAGTATTTT. This encodes CARSLLAGGPSPDTQYF.

This sequence joins TRBV28 and TRBJ2-7, with unresolved D. The CDR3 has 16 amino acids. The germline CDR1 and CDR2 sequences are MDHEN and SYDVKM. V lost 4 bases to trimming and J lost 1 base, with 17 bases between them. CDR3 nucleotides: TGTGCCAGCAGTTCATTCCTAGTAGAAGGATCCTACGAGCAGTACTTC. It encodes CASSSFLVEGSYEQYF.

J is TRBJ1-3 and V is TRBV27; perhaps TRBD1 as D (5 bases). CDR1 is MNHEY, CDR2 SMNVEV, per germline (reference sequence). This CDR3 comprises 15 residues. Trimming stripped 10 bases from V and 3 bases from J, with 19 bases between. CDR3 sequence: CAKKGRARVGNTIYF. CDR3 coding DNA: TGTGCCAAAAAGGGCAGGGCAAGAGTTGGAAACACCATATATTTT.

The chain combines TRBV18 with TRBJ2-5; TRBD1 aligns across 8 bases. Germline values: CDR1 KGHSH, CDR2 LQKENI. The CDR3 extends over 15 amino acids. The trim removed 4 bases at V and 2 bases at J, leaving 6 bases unmatched. Here the CDR3 DNA reads TGTGCCAGCTCACGAACCGGGACAGGACAAGAGACCCAGTACTTC. Translation: CASSRTGTGQETQYF.

The rearrangement links TRBV7-2 to TRBJ2-2; TRBD1 is a possible D gene (6 bases). This CDR3 contains 14 residues. The V gene lost 3 bases and the J gene lost 4 bases, with 9 bases spanning the gap. Germline values: CDR1 SGHTA, CDR2 FQGNSA. CDR3 loop: CASSLGHVTGELFF. The CDR3, as DNA: TGTGCCAGCAGCTTGGGACATGTCACCGGGGAGCTGTTTTTT.

This clone occurred a few times. The CDR3 protein is CASKILLGSSNYGYTF. The CDR3 DNA sequence: TGTGCCAGTAAAATCCTATTGGGCAGCTCTAACTATGGCTACACCTTC. The chain combines TRBV19 with TRBJ1-2; D is unresolved. Germline loops: CDR1 LNHDA, CDR2 SQIVND (reference sequence). The V end was cut by 7 bases, the J end by 0 bases, with 18 bases between. The length of the CDR3 is 16 residues. The entire variable domain, with the rest obtained from reference TRBV19 and TRBJ1-2, is as follows: DGGITQSPKYLFRKEGQNVTLSCEQNLNHDAMYWYRQDPGQGLRLIYYSQIVNDFQKGDIAEGYSVSREKKESFPLTVTSAQKNPTAFYLCASKILLGSSNYGYTFGSGTRLTVV.

The V and J genes are TRBV4-3 and TRBJ2-3, with 9 bases identical to TRBD1. The CDR3 totals 16 residues. Germline V CDR1 and CDR2: LGHNA, YSLEER. The J segment lost 4 bases and the V segment lost 2 bases, leaving 7 bases of the junction unmatched. CDR3 DNA sequence: TGCGCCAGCAGCCAAAGCGGACAGGGGAAGGCAGATACGCAGTATTTT. Translation gives CASSQSGQGKADTQYF.

The chain uses TRBV5-6 and TRBJ1-4; 7 bases match TRBD1. Per germline, CDR1 SGHDT and CDR2 YYEEEE. Trimming took 4 bases from V and 1 from J; bases not matched to a gene: 4. The CDR3 is made up of 15 amino acids. CDR3 loop: CASSRTGETNEKLFF. The DNA of the CDR3 is TGTGCCAGCAGCAGAACAGGGGAAACTAATGAAAAACTGTTTTTT.

V usage is TRBV19 and J usage is TRBJ1-1; 10 bases agree with TRBD1. This CDR3 has 15 residues. The junction had 8 bases not matched to a gene; V was cut back by 10 bases and J by 0 bases. The germline V gene has CDR1 LNHDA and CDR2 SQIVND (reference sequence). In DNA, the CDR3 is TGTGCCACCCTGGACAGGGGGGGAATGAACACTGAAGCTTTCTTT. It codes for CATLDRGGMNTEAFF.

This clone has only a few counts. The chain joins TRBV30 to TRBJ1-5; tentative D call: TRBD1 (6 bases). V was cut by 1 base and J by 3 bases, with 7 bases left in between. CDR3 length: 13 residues. Germline assignment: CDR1 GTSNPN and CDR2 SVGIG (reference sequence). CDR3 in DNA: TGTGCCTGGAGTGGGACAGACAATCAGCCCCAGCATTTT. Translation: CAWSGTDNQPQHF.